Listed below are T cell receptor beta chains from one sample, sequenced in a study of T-cell reconstitution after alpha-beta-depleted transplantation in children. TCRdb independently ran MiXCR on the PCR reads; one entry per CDR3 protein. The sample includes about 480,000 distinct CDR3 sequences, 12% seen only once; the top ten take around 5.8%. This sample comprised PBMCs from the stem cell graft donor, obtained from the stem cell graft. These receptors were taken from a human donor who donated a stem cell graft to a child with combined immunodeficiency. Both conserved end residues are part of each CDR3. Each record gives: V gene, clone size, J gene, CDR3 length, D gene, CDR3 DNA, CDR3 protein. The D gene is left open where the match is weak. Some rows have no size entry. The others give once, few or many, or a class for an expanded clone.

V: TRBV5-6; size: few; J: TRBJ2-7; length: 14; D: NA; DNA: TGTGCCAGCAGCCGTTCCGGGACAACCTACGAGCAGTACTTC; CDR3: CASSRSGTTYEQYF
V: TRBV5-1; size: NA; J: TRBJ2-1; length: 15; D: TRBD1; DNA: TGCGCCAGCAGCTTGGGGGGACAGTACGACAATGAGCAGTTCTTC; CDR3: CASSLGGQYDNEQFF
V: TRBV4-2; size: many; J: TRBJ2-1; length: 18; D: TRBD1; DNA: TGTGCCAGCAGCCAAGATCAGGGGACAGCCGAGTATAGAAATGAGCAGTTCTTC; CDR3: CASSQDQGTAEYRNEQFF
V: TRBV5-1; size: few; J: TRBJ1-4; length: 13; D: NA; DNA: TGCGCCAGCAGCCCATTGGATAATGAAAAACTGTTTTTT; CDR3: CASSPLDNEKLFF
V: TRBV12-3/TRBV12-4; size: NA; J: TRBJ2-4; length: 15; D: NA; DNA: TGTGCCAGCAGCGTCGCGTTCCTGGCCAAAAACATTCAGTACTTC; CDR3: CASSVAFLAKNIQYF
V: TRBV6-2/TRBV6-3; size: many; J: TRBJ2-2; length: 15; D: NA; DNA: TGTGCCAGCAGTTACTCCATCCGCAACACCGGGGAGCTGTTTTTT; CDR3: CASSYSIRNTGELFF
V: TRBV27; size: many; J: TRBJ2-5; length: 14; D: NA; DNA: TGTGCCAGCAGTTTGGCCGTTTCCGGAGAGACCCAGTACTTC; CDR3: CASSLAVSGETQYF
V: TRBV4-3; size: many; J: TRBJ2-7; length: 13; D: NA; DNA: TGCGCCAGCAGCCGATCTATCTCCTACGAGCAGTACTTC; CDR3: CASSRSISYEQYF
V: TRBV10-3; size: NA; J: TRBJ2-7; length: 13; D: TRBD1; DNA: TGTGCCATCGGTGAGACAGGGTCCTACGAGCAGTACTTC; CDR3: CAIGETGSYEQYF
V: TRBV29-1; size: NA; J: TRBJ2-3; length: 19; D: NA; DNA: TGCAGCGTTGTGACCCTCTTTATGGCCCAGGGTTCGGGCACAGATACGCAGTATTTT; CDR3: CSVVTLFMAQGSGTDTQYF
V: TRBV24-1; size: many; J: TRBJ2-1; length: 14; D: NA; DNA: TGTGCCACCAGTGATCCAACCACCTACAATGAGCAGTTCTTC; CDR3: CATSDPTTYNEQFF
V: TRBV4-3; size: many; J: TRBJ2-1; length: 16; D: TRBD2; DNA: TGCGCCAGCAGCCAAGATCCAAGCGGGGGGTACAATGAGCAGTTCTTC; CDR3: CASSQDPSGGYNEQFF
V: TRBV10-3; size: NA; J: TRBJ2-1; length: 15; D: TRBD2; DNA: TGTGCCATCAAGACTAGCGGGGGGAACTACAATGAGCAGTTCTTC; CDR3: CAIKTSGGNYNEQFF
V: TRBV7-2; size: few; J: TRBJ2-5; length: 14; D: NA; DNA: TGTGCCAGCAGCTTTCTTCGAGGTTCGGAGACCCAGTACTTC; CDR3: CASSFLRGSETQYF
V: TRBV12-3/TRBV12-4; size: few; J: TRBJ1-3; length: 13; D: NA; DNA: TGTGCCTCCAGGTCGGGCTGGGAGGACACCATATATTTT; CDR3: CASRSGWEDTIYF
V: TRBV11-2; size: NA; J: TRBJ2-1; length: 16; D: NA; DNA: TGTGCCAGCAGCTTTAATACCGGGACGGGAGTCAATGAGCAGTTCTTC; CDR3: CASSFNTGTGVNEQFF
V: TRBV29-1; size: NA; J: TRBJ1-3; length: 14; D: NA; DNA: TGCAGCGTGGTGACCGCTCACTCTGGAAACACCATATATTTT; CDR3: CSVVTAHSGNTIYF
V: TRBV5-1; size: NA; J: TRBJ2-7; length: 17; D: NA; DNA: TGCGCCAGCAGCTCCCATGGGGGGGGCTTGCTCTCCTACGAGCAGTACTTC; CDR3: CASSSHGGGLLSYEQYF
V: TRBV6-2/TRBV6-3; size: few; J: TRBJ2-7; length: 17; D: TRBD1; DNA: TGTGCCAGCAGTTCAGACAGGGGCCGAACCTTATCCTACGAGCAGTACTTC; CDR3: CASSSDRGRTLSYEQYF
V: TRBV5-6; size: many; J: TRBJ1-1; length: 17; D: NA; DNA: TGTGCCAGCAGCTTGGCGGCAGGAACTATCATGAACACTGAAGCTTTCTTT; CDR3: CASSLAAGTIMNTEAFF
V: TRBV28; size: NA; J: TRBJ2-1; length: 16; D: NA; DNA: TGTGCCAGCAGTTTATTATCAAGTCCTGGTGGCAATGAGCAGTTCTTC; CDR3: CASSLLSSPGGNEQFF
V: TRBV20-1; size: NA; J: TRBJ2-1; length: 15; D: NA; DNA: TGCAGTGCTTATGGCTGGCGCCTCCCGGGGAATGAGCAGTTCTTC; CDR3: CSAYGWRLPGNEQFF
V: TRBV27; size: NA; J: TRBJ2-6; length: 16; D: TRBD1; DNA: TGTGCCAGCAGACAAAATAGGGGGCCCGGGGCCAACGTCCTGACTTTC; CDR3: CASRQNRGPGANVLTF
V: TRBV7-2; size: NA; J: TRBJ2-7; length: 16; D: NA; DNA: TGTTCCAGCAGCTTTCACAACATACGAATTTCCTACGAGCAGTACTTC; CDR3: CSSSFHNIRISYEQYF
V: TRBV10-3; size: many; J: TRBJ2-1; length: 14; D: TRBD2; DNA: TGTGCCACCACACCGCTAGCGGGGGACAATGAGCAGTTCTTC; CDR3: CATTPLAGDNEQFF
V: TRBV30; size: few; J: TRBJ2-1; length: 17; D: NA; DNA: TGTGCCTGGACTAGCTACGGTAGGGCTAGCCCCCTGGGTGAGCAGTTCTTC; CDR3: CAWTSYGRASPLGEQFF
V: TRBV2; size: NA; J: TRBJ1-4; length: 15; D: TRBD1; DNA: TGTGCCAGCAGCGGGACAGACGCAACTAATGAAAAACTGTTTTTT; CDR3: CASSGTDATNEKLFF
V: TRBV27; size: many; J: TRBJ2-7; length: 13; D: NA; DNA: TGTGCCAGCAGTTTATGGGCCGGCTTCGAGCAGTACTTC; CDR3: CASSLWAGFEQYF
V: TRBV5-6; size: many; J: TRBJ2-7; length: 14; D: NA; DNA: TGTGCCAGCAGCTTGGGACTCAACCCCTACGAGCAGTACTTC; CDR3: CASSLGLNPYEQYF
V: TRBV12-3/TRBV12-4; size: NA; J: TRBJ2-3; length: 14; D: NA; DNA: TGTGCCAGCAGTCATCGGACAGCCACAGATACGCAGTATTTT; CDR3: CASSHRTATDTQYF
V: TRBV12-3/TRBV12-4; size: NA; J: TRBJ1-5; length: 14; D: TRBD1; DNA: TGTGCCAGCAGTTTTGACAGGGGGCATCAGCCCCAGCATTTT; CDR3: CASSFDRGHQPQHF
V: TRBV5-5; size: NA; J: TRBJ2-5; length: 15; D: TRBD1; DNA: TGTGCCAGCAGCGGGCCGGGACAGGGGCAAGAGACCCAGTACTTC; CDR3: CASSGPGQGQETQYF
V: TRBV11-1; size: many; J: TRBJ2-1; length: 19; D: NA; DNA: TGTGCCAGCAGCTTCAAAAAGCTAAGAGGGCCCGCTCTTGCCCATGAGCAGTTCTTC; CDR3: CASSFKKLRGPALAHEQFF
V: TRBV12-3/TRBV12-4; size: NA; J: TRBJ2-1; length: 14; D: TRBD1; DNA: TGTGCCAGCAGTTTCGCACAGGGGGGCAATGAGCAGTTCTTC; CDR3: CASSFAQGGNEQFF
V: TRBV3-1; size: many; J: TRBJ2-1; length: 19; D: TRBD2; DNA: TGTGCCAGCAGCCAAGACCCGAGGACTAGCGGGACCCTCTACAATGAGCAGTTCTTC; CDR3: CASSQDPRTSGTLYNEQFF
V: TRBV28; size: NA; J: TRBJ1-1; length: 14; D: NA; DNA: TGTGCCAGCAGTTTATCGACAGCCCGGGTGGGAGCTTTCTTT; CDR3: CASSLSTARVGAFF
V: TRBV12-3/TRBV12-4; size: NA; J: TRBJ2-7; length: 14; D: NA; DNA: TGTGCCAGCAGTTCCTTGGCCTCACGGGGCGAGCAGTACTTC; CDR3: CASSSLASRGEQYF
V: TRBV12-3/TRBV12-4; size: few; J: TRBJ2-4; length: 11; D: NA; DNA: TGTGCCAGCAGGGCCTTGGGCATTCAGTACTTC; CDR3: CASRALGIQYF
V: TRBV4-1; size: NA; J: TRBJ2-1; length: 16; D: NA; DNA: TGCGCCAGCAGCCAAGATCCGGGGTACGGTATGAATGAGCAGTTCTTC; CDR3: CASSQDPGYGMNEQFF
V: TRBV4-1; size: NA; J: TRBJ1-1; length: 15; D: NA; DNA: TGCGCCAGCAGCCAAGATCTTAGGGGGAACACTGAAGCTTTCTTT; CDR3: CASSQDLRGNTEAFF
V: TRBV6-2/TRBV6-3; size: few; J: TRBJ1-1; length: 12; D: NA; DNA: TGTGCCAGCAGACCGGGACGGTTTGAAGCTTTCTTT; CDR3: CASRPGRFEAFF
V: TRBV7-9; size: few; J: TRBJ2-2; length: 14; D: NA; DNA: TGTGCCAGCAGCCGGAGAAGGGGCACCGGGGAGCTGTTTTTT; CDR3: CASSRRRGTGELFF
V: TRBV20-1; size: NA; J: TRBJ2-7; length: 12; D: NA; DNA: TGCAGTGCTATGACAGTGATCTACGAGCAGTACTTC; CDR3: CSAMTVIYEQYF